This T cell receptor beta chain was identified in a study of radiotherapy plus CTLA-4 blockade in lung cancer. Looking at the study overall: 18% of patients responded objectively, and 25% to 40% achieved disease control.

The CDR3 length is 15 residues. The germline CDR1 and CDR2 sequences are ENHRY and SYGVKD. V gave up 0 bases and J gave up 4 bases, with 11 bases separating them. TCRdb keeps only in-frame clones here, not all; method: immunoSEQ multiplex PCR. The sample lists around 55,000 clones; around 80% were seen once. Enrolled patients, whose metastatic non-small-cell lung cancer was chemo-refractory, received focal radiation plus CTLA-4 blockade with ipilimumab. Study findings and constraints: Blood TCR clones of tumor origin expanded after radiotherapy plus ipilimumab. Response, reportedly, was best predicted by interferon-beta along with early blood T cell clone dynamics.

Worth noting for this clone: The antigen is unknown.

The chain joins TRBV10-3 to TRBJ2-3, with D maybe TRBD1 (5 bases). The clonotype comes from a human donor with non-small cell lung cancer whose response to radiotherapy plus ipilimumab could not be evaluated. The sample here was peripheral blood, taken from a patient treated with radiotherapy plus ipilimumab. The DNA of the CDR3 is TGTGCCATCAGTGAGTCGACAGCGATCTCAGATACGCAGTATTTT. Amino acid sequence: CAISESTAISDTQYF.